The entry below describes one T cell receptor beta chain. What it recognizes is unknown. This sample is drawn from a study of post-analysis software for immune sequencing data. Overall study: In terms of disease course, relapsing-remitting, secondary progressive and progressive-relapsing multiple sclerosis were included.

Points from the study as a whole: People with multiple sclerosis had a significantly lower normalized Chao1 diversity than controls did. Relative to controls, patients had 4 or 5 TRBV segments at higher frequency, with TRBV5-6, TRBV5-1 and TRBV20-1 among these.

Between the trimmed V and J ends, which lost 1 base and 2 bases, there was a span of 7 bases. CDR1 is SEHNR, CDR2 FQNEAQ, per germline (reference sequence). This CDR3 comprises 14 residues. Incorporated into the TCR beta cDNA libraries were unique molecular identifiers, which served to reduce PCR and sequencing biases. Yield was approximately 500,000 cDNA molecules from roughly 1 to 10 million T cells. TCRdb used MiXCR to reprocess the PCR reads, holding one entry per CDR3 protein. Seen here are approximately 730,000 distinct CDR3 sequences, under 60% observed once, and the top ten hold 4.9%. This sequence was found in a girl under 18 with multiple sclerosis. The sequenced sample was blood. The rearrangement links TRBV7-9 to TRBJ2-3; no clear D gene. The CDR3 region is CASSLVDPTDTQYF. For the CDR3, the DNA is TGTGCCAGCAGCTTAGTGGACCCCACAGATACGCAGTATTTT. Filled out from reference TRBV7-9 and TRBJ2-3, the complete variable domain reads DTGVSQNPRHKITKRGQNVTFRCDPISEHNRLYWYRQTLGQGPEFLTYFQNEAQLEKSRLLSDRFSAERPKGSFSTLEIQRTEQGDSAMYLCASSLVDPTDTQYFGPGTRLTVL.